What follows are 23 T cell receptor beta chains derived from one specimen sequenced in a study of blood T cell repertoires in COVID-19. Profiling relied on immunoSEQ multiplex PCR, and the TCRdb table lists in-frame clones only, not all of them. The table includes about 200,000 clones, 65% to 90% detected once. The specimen sequenced was PBMCs or T cells enriched from blood (not recorded which). The receptors were sampled from a woman in her sixties with acute COVID-19.

V gene TRBV27 combines with J gene TRBJ2-7; weak D call: TRBD1 (8 bases). Germline V gene lookup returns CDR1 MNHEY and CDR2 SMNVEV (reference sequence). There are 15 residues in the CDR3. V dropped 8 bases and J dropped 2 bases, with 19 bases sitting between them. The CDR3 region has the DNA TGTGCCAGCCGGGCGGGGGCGGGACAGGCCTACGAGCAGTACTTC. This codes for CASRAGAGQAYEQYF.

The chain links TRBV28 to TRBJ1-1; D possibly corresponds to TRBD1 (6 bases). V dropped 5 bases and J dropped 5 bases, with 18 bases sitting between them. Germline CDR1 and CDR2: MDHEN and SYDVKM. This CDR3 is built from 15 residues. CDR3 sequence reads: CASSPLQGLGTEAFF. CDR3 DNA: TGTGCCAGCAGTCCCCTCCAGGGGCTAGGGACTGAAGCTTTCTTT.

The chain joins TRBV4-2 to TRBJ2-7, with D unclear. The CDR3 sequence is 16 residues long. Per germline, CDR1 LGHNA and CDR2 YNFKEQ. Between the trimmed V and J ends, which lost 0 bases and 2 bases, there was a span of 14 bases. The CDR3 bases are TGTGCCAGCAGCCAAGATGACACCGTATCAGCCTACGAGCAGTACTTC. Translating it yields CASSQDDTVSAYEQYF.

The chain couples TRBV4-3 to TRBJ2-5; 12 nucleotides agree with TRBD2. The CDR3 runs to 16 residues. CDR1 LGHNA and CDR2 YSLEER come from the germline V gene. Germline trimming cut 0 bases from V and 9 bases from J; bases unmatched to any gene: 8. The CDR3 protein is CASSQEGTSGLGAQYF. DNA of the CDR3: TGCGCCAGCAGCCAAGAAGGGACTAGCGGGTTGGGGGCCCAGTACTTC.

This chain connects TRBV30 to TRBJ1-4, with TRBD1 as a possible D gene (5 bases). V dropped 5 bases and J dropped 4 bases, with 8 bases sitting between them. There are 12 residues in the CDR3. In germline, CDR1 is GTSNPN, CDR2 SVGIG (reference sequence). The chain's CDR3 is CAWGTINEKLFF. CDR3 DNA sequence: TGTGCCTGGGGGACTATTAATGAAAAACTGTTTTTT.

The chain couples TRBV19 to TRBJ2-1; 8 bases fit TRBD1. Germline CDR1 is LNHDA and CDR2 is SQIVND (reference sequence). This CDR3 is built from 14 residues. With V trimmed by 5 bases and J by 6 bases, 6 bases remained unmatched. CDR3 nucleotide sequence: TGTGCCAGTAGTTACCCCGGGACAGGCAATGAGCAGTTCTTC. As protein: CASSYPGTGNEQFF. Combining the CDR3 with reference TRBV19 and TRBJ2-1 gives the whole variable domain DGGITQSPKYLFRKEGQNVTLSCEQNLNHDAMYWYRQDPGQGLRLIYYSQIVNDFQKGDIAEGYSVSREKKESFPLTVTSAQKNPTAFYLCASSYPGTGNEQFFGPGTRLTVL.

The rearrangement uses TRBV6-2 or TRBV6-3 and TRBJ2-2, with D maybe TRBD1 (6 bases). The CDR3 runs to 14 residues. Trimming removed 0 bases from V and 7 bases from J, with 9 bases in between. In germline, CDR1 is MNHEY, CDR2 SVGEGT. CDR3 sequence: CASSYSRGNGELFF. DNA of the CDR3: TGTGCCAGCAGTTACTCGAGGGGGAACGGGGAGCTGTTTTTT.

This clone was counted a few times. The chain links TRBV7-2 to TRBJ1-2; no clear D. CDR3 length equals 14 residues. Germline V gives CDR1 SGHTA, CDR2 FQGNSA. The V and J ends lost 2 bases and 3 bases respectively, with 10 bases between them. Written as DNA, the CDR3 is TGTGCCAGCAGCTTACGTAACCCAGACTATGGCTACACCTTC. This translates into CASSLRNPDYGYTF.

J is TRBJ2-6 and V is TRBV3-1 (or the pseudogene TRBV3-2), with TRBD1 identical over 9 bases. The trim removed 3 bases at V and 0 bases at J, leaving 9 bases unmatched. Germline CDR1 is LGHDT and CDR2 is YNNKEL (reference sequence). There are 19 residues in the CDR3. The CDR3 reads CASSHFRDRVISGANVLTF. The CDR3 nucleotides are TGTGCCAGCAGCCATTTCCGGGACAGGGTCATCTCTGGGGCCAACGTCCTGACTTTC.

This clone has only a few counts. The J gene is TRBJ1-2, the V gene TRBV7-2; D gene unclear. The germline V and J ends were trimmed by 0 bases and 3 bases, with 11 bases remaining between them. Germline V gene lookup returns CDR1 SGHTA and CDR2 FQGNSA. The CDR3 spans 15 residues. CDR3 sequence reads: CASSLARGTDYGYTF. The CDR3 coding sequence is TGTGCCAGCAGCTTAGCGCGCGGCACGGACTATGGCTACACCTTC. Full variable domain (remainder filled in from reference TRBV7-2 and TRBJ1-2): GAGVSQSPSNKVTEKGKDVELRCDPISGHTALYWYRQSLGQGLEFLIYFQGNSAPDKSGLPSDRFSAERTGGSVSTLTIQRTQQEDSAVYLCASSLARGTDYGYTFGSGTRLTVV.

The V call is TRBV4-3, the J call TRBJ1-2, with TRBD1 identical over 9 bases. The length of the CDR3 is 15 residues. The germline CDR1 and CDR2 sequences are LGHNA and YSLEER. With 5 bases clipped from V and 7 bases from J, the junction kept 11 bases outside the gene matches. This CDR3 reads CASSIRDRDGGGYTF. CDR3 in DNA: TGCGCCAGCAGCATCCGGGACAGGGACGGTGGTGGCTACACCTTC.

The genes are TRBV11-3 and TRBJ2-5, with D tentatively TRBD1 (5 bases). Germline V gene data show CDR1 as SGHNT and CDR2 as YENEEA. CDR3 length: 15 residues. The V end was cut by 0 bases, the J end by 1 base, with 9 bases between. Here the CDR3 reads CASSLDGRVQETQYF. The CDR3 DNA follows: TGTGCCAGCAGCTTAGACGGCAGGGTCCAAGAGACCCAGTACTTC.

This chain joins TRBV5-6 and TRBJ1-6; D may be TRBD1 (5 bases). The CDR3 sequence is 17 residues long. Germline V gives CDR1 SGHDT, CDR2 YYEEEE. The V end was cut by 3 bases, the J end by 0 bases, with 13 bases between. The CDR3 sequence is CASSSDIRGSYNSPLHF. CDR3 coding DNA: TGTGCCAGCAGCTCGGACATTCGAGGCTCCTATAATTCACCCCTCCACTTT.

The chain has TRBV7-2 and TRBJ2-5; weak D call: TRBD1 (5 bases). Trimming shortened V by 2 bases and J by 6 bases, and 10 bases separated the two germline ends. The germline gives CDR1 SGHTA, CDR2 FQGNSA. There are 13 residues in the CDR3. CDR3 sequence (DNA): TGTGCCAGCAGCTTAAACAGGATTCAGACCCAGTACTTC. Translation gives CASSLNRIQTQYF.

This clone has just a few counts. The chain recombines TRBV5-6 with TRBJ2-7; TRBD1 might be the D (6 bases). Per the germline V gene, CDR1 is SGHDT and CDR2 is YYEEEE. This CDR3 is built from 15 residues. The V gene lost 5 bases and the J gene lost 0 bases, with 15 bases spanning the gap. The CDR3 sequence: CASRRTDKSSYEQYV. The DNA of the CDR3 is TGTGCCAGCAGACGGACAGATAAGAGCTCCTACGAGCAGTACGTC.

The rearrangement uses TRBV5-1 and TRBJ1-6, with TRBD1 matching 7 bases. CDR3 size: 16 residues. The trim removed 1 base at V and 5 bases at J, leaving 6 bases unmatched. From germline, CDR1 is SGHRS and CDR2 YFSETQ. CDR3 protein: CASSLRQGTNNSPLHF. DNA of the CDR3: TGCGCCAGCAGCTTGCGACAGGGAACGAATAATTCACCCCTCCACTTT.

The rearrangement joins TRBV5-1 to TRBJ2-3; maybe TRBD1 (6 bases). Germline V gene sequence: CDR1 SGHRS, CDR2 YFSETQ. CDR3 length: 14 residues. Trimming took 2 bases from V and 4 from J, leaving 11 bases between them. The CDR3 DNA follows: TGCGCCAGCAGCTTCACAGGGTCCGCAGATACGCAGTATTTT. It yields the protein CASSFTGSADTQYF.

This clone was counted only a few times. V and J are TRBV7-9 and TRBJ2-3; the match to TRBD2 covers 8 bases. This CDR3 region has 18 residues. The V and J ends lost 5 bases and 0 bases, in that order; junction bases with no gene match: 13. From germline, CDR1 is SEHNR and CDR2 FQNEAQ (reference sequence). CDR3 sequence (DNA): TGTGCCAGCAGCCGACTAGCGAGACCTCCGACCAGCACAGATACGCAGTATTTT. This encodes CASSRLARPPTSTDTQYF.

In the case of this clone: No DNA is shown, since the ends of the CDR3 on it are uncertain; the CDR3 is the one TCRdb lists. This chain links TRBV27 with TRBJ2-1; TRBD2 was called by the table and not checked on the DNA. The CDR3 adds up to 11 amino acids, both ends counted. Germline V gene sequence: CDR1 MNHEY, CDR2 SMNVEV (reference sequence). The chain's CDR3 is CASSTSEEQFF.

The rearrangement links TRBV19 to TRBJ1-6; 8 bases match TRBD1. V shed 3 bases, J shed 7 bases, and the junction held 8 bases outside the gene matches. CDR1 LNHDA and CDR2 SQIVND come from the germline V gene (reference sequence). This CDR3 region has 16 residues. The CDR3 coding sequence is TGTGCCAGTAGTATCCGGACAGGGCTTCAAAATTCACCCCTCCACTTT. Its protein product is CASSIRTGLQNSPLHF.

The gene calls are TRBV7-2 and TRBJ1-2; tentatively, D is TRBD1 (5 bases). Germline-derived CDR1 and CDR2 are SGHTA and FQGNSA. V was pared by 2 bases and J by 4 bases, with 8 bases between. The CDR3 consists of 13 residues. The CDR3 DNA reads TGTGCCAGCAGCTTATCACAGGCCTATGGCTACACCTTC. Its protein product is CASSLSQAYGYTF.

This clone has a single count. The CDR3 sequence is CASSSRNTEAFF. CDR3 in DNA: TGTGCCAGCAGTTCGAGAAACACTGAAGCTTTCTTT. V and J are TRBV6-2 or TRBV6-3 and TRBJ1-1; no reliable D call. The CDR3 is 12 residues long. V was shortened by 4 bases and J by 2 bases, with 5 bases between the two germline ends. CDR1 is MNHEY and CDR2 is SVGEGT in the germline V gene.

CDR3 loop: CASSIGLAGLSEQFF. CDR3 sequence (DNA): TGTGCCAGTAGTATTGGACTAGCGGGGCTCAGTGAGCAGTTCTTC. The rearrangement joins TRBV19 to TRBJ2-1; 12 bases line up with TRBD2. This CDR3 region has 15 residues. Germline values: CDR1 LNHDA, CDR2 SQIVND (reference sequence). The ends lost 3 bases at V and 9 bases at J; junction bases unmatched: 6.